This T cell receptor beta chain was captured by sequencing in a study of beta chain features in type 1 diabetes. Notes on the study in general: Diminished insertions and augmented deletions at VDJ junctions characterized type 1 diabetes patients.

Deletions cut 3 bases from V and 1 base from J, with 12 bases between. The CDR3 is 16 amino acids. CDR1 is ENHRY and CDR2 is SYGVKD in the germline V gene. The sequenced template was cDNA made from the entire isolated RNA. Using immunoSEQ multiplex PCR, the repertoire was profiled, and TCRdb retains in-frame clones only, with some absent. The table has some 230,000 clones, around 10% seen once. Note on this clone: Its specificity is not known.

The origin of this receptor is a woman in her late teens or twenties in good health. The V call is TRBV10-3, the J call TRBJ2-2, with D unclear. The sequencing input was naive CD4+ T cells from blood. The CDR3 loop is CAISEISLWNTGELFF. In DNA form, the CDR3 reads TGTGCCATCAGTGAAATTAGCCTCTGGAACACCGGGGAGCTGTTTTTT.